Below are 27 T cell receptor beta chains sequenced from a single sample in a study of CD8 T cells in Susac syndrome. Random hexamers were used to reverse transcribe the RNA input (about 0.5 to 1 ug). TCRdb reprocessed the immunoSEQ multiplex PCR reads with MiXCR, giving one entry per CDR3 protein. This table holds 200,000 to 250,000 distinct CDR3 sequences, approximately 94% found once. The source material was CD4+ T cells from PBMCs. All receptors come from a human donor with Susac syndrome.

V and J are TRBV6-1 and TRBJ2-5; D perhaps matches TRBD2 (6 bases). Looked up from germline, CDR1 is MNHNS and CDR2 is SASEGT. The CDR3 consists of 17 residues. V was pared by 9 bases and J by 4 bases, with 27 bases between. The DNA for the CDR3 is TGTGCCAGTCGTCGGAACGACGGAGGGTTCGGTGGAGAGACCCAGTACTTC. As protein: CASRRNDGGFGGETQYF.

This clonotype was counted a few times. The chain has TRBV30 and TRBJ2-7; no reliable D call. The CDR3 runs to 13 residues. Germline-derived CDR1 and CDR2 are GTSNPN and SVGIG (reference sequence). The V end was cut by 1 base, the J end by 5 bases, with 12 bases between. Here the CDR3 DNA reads TGTGCCTGGAGTGAGATCCCTAACCACGAGCAGTACTTC. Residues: CAWSEIPNHEQYF. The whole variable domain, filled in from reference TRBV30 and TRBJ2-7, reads SQTIHQWPATLVQPVGSPLSLECTVEGTSNPNLYWYRQAAGRGLQLLFYSVGIGQISSEVPQNLSASRPQDRQFILSSKKLLLSDSGFYLCAWSEIPNHEQYFGPGTRLTVT.

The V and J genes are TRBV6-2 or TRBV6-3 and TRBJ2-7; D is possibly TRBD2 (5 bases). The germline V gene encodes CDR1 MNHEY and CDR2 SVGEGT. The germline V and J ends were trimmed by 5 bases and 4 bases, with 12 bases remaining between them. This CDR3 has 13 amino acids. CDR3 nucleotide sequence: TGTGCCAGCAGTCGAACACTAGGATACGAGCAGTACTTC. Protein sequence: CASSRTLGYEQYF.

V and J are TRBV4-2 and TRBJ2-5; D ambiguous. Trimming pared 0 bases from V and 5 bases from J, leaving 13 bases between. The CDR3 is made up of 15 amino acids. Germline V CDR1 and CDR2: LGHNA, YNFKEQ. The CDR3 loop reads CASSQEWETSETQYF. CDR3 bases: TGTGCCAGCAGCCAAGAATGGGAAACGTCGGAGACCCAGTACTTC.

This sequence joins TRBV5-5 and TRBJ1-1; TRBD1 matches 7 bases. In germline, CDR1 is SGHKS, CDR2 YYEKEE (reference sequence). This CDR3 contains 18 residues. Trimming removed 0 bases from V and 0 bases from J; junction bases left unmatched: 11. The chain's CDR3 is CASSLDTGAAWVNTEAFF. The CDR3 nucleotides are TGTGCCAGCAGCTTGGATACAGGGGCGGCCTGGGTGAACACTGAAGCTTTCTTT.

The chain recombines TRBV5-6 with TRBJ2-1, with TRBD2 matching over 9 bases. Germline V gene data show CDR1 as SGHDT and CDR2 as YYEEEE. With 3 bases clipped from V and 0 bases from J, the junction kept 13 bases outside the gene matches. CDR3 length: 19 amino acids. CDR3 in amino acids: CASSWGLAGSTSSYNEQFF. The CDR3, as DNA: TGTGCCAGCAGCTGGGGGCTAGCGGGGTCAACATCCTCCTACAATGAGCAGTTCTTC. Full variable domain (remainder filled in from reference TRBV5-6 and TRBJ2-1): DAGVTQSPTHLIKTRGQQVTLRCSPKSGHDTVSWYQQALGQGPQFIFQYYEEEERQRGNFPDRFSGHQFPNYSSELNVNALLLGDSALYLCASSWGLAGSTSSYNEQFFGPGTRLTVL.

CDR3 sequence (DNA): TGCAGTGCTAGAGCTGGGGGTCCCTACAATGAGCAGTTCTTC. Translated, it gives CSARAGGPYNEQFF. The gene calls are TRBV20-1 and TRBJ2-1; perhaps D is TRBD1 or TRBD2 (5 bases each). The ends were cut back, 1 base at V and 2 bases at J, with 9 bases in the middle. The CDR3 length is 14 residues. Looked up from germline, CDR1 is DFQATT and CDR2 is SNEGSKA (reference sequence).

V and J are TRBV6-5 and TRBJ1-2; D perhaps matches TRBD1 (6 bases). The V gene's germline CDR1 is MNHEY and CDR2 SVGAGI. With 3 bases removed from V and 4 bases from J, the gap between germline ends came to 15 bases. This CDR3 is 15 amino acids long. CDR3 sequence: CASSYGVEGGYGYTF. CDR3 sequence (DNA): TGTGCCAGCAGTTATGGGGTGGAAGGGGGCTATGGCTACACCTTC.

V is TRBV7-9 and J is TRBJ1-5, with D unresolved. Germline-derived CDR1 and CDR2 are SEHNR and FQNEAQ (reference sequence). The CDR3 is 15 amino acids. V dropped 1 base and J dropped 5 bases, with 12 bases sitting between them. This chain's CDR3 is CASSLGDPNDQPQHF. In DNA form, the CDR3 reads TGTGCCAGCAGCTTAGGGGATCCGAATGATCAGCCCCAGCATTTT.

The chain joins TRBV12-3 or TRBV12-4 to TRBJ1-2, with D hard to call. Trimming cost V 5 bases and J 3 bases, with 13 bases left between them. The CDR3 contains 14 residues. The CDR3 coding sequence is TGTGCCAGCAGTCGACTGGACGGCTACTATGGCTACACCTTC. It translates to CASSRLDGYYGYTF.

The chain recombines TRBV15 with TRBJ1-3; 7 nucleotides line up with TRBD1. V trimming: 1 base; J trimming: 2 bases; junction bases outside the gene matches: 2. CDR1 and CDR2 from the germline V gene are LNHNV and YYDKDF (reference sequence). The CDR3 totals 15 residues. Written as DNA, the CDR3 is TGTGCCACCAGCAGAGTTGGGACAGCTGGAAACACCATATATTTT. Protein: CATSRVGTAGNTIYF.

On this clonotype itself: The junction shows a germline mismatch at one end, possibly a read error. CDR3 sequence reads: CASSHSPTGASGNTIYF. CDR3 coding DNA: TGTGCCAGCAGTCACTCCCCGACAGGGGCATCTGGAAACACCATATATTTT. The V and J genes are TRBV6-5 and TRBJ1-3; the match to TRBD1 covers 8 bases. The germline CDR1 and CDR2 sequences are MNHEY and SVGAGI. The CDR3 runs 17 residues.

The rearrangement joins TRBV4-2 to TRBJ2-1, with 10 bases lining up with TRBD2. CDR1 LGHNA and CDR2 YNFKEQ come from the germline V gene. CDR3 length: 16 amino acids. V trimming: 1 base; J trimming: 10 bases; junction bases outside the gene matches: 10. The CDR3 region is CASSQGGLAGADEQFF. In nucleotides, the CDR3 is TGTGCCAGCAGCCAAGGAGGGCTAGCGGGGGCCGACGAGCAGTTCTTC.

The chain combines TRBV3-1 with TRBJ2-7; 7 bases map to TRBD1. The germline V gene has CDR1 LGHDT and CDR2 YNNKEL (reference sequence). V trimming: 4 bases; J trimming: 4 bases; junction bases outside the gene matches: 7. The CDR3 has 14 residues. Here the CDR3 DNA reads TGTGCCAGCAGCCCCACAGGGGTTGAGTACGAGCAGTACTTC. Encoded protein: CASSPTGVEYEQYF.

The CDR3 sequence is CASRLQGASYNEQFF. The CDR3, as DNA: TGTGCCAGCAGACTCCAGGGGGCCTCCTACAATGAGCAGTTCTTC. The chain links TRBV6-2 or TRBV6-3 to TRBJ2-1; 8 bases agree with TRBD1. The V gene end was trimmed by 6 bases and the J gene end by 0 bases; junction bases not matched to a gene: 4. Germline CDR1 reads MNHEY; CDR2 reads SVGEGT. The CDR3 consists of 15 residues.

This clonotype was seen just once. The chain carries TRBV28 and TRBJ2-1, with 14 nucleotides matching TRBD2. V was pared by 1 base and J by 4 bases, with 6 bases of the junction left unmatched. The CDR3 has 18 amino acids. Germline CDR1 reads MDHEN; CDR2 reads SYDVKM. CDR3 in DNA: TGTGCCAGCAGTTTATTTGGGACTAGCGGGGGACTTTACAATGAGCAGTTCTTC. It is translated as CASSLFGTSGGLYNEQFF.

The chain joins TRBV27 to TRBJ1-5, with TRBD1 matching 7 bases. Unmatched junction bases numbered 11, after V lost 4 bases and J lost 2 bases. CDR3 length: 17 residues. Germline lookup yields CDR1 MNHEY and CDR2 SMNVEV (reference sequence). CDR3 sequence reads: CASSSGQLGGGNQPQHF. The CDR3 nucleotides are TGTGCCAGCAGTTCGGGACAGCTGGGGGGAGGCAATCAGCCCCAGCATTTT.

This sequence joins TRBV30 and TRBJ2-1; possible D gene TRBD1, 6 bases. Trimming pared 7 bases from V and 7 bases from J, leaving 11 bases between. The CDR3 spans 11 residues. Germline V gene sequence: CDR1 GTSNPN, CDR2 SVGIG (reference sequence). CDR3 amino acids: CASWTVNEQFF. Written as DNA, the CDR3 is TGTGCCTCGTGGACAGTTAATGAGCAGTTCTTC.

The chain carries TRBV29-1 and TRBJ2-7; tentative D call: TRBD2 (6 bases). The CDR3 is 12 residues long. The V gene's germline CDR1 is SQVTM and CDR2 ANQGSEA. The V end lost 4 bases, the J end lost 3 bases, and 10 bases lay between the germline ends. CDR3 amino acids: CSVGDSNYEQYF. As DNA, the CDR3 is TGCAGCGTTGGGGACTCAAACTACGAGCAGTACTTC.

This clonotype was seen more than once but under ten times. The CDR3 sequence is CASSLVGEQYF. CDR3 coding DNA: TGTGCCAGCAGTTTAGTTGGGGAGCAGTACTTC. The chain links TRBV12-3 or TRBV12-4 to TRBJ2-7; D is unresolved. The CDR3 extends over 11 amino acids. The germline V and J ends were trimmed by 1 base and 7 bases, with 5 bases remaining between them.

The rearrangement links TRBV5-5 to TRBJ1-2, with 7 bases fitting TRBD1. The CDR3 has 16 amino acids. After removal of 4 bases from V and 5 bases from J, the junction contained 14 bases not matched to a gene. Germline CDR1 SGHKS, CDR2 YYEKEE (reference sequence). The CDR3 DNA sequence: TGTGCCAGCAGCGGGATGCGACAGGGAAGGTCTTATGGCTACACCTTC. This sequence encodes CASSGMRQGRSYGYTF.

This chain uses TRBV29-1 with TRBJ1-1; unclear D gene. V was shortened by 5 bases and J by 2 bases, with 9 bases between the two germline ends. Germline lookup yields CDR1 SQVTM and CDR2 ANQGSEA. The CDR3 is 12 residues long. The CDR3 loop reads CSVFRYNTEAFF. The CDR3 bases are TGCAGCGTTTTCAGGTATAACACTGAAGCTTTCTTT.

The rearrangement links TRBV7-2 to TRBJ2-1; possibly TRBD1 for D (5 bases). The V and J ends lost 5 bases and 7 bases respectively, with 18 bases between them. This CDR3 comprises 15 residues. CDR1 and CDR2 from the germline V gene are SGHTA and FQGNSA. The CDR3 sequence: CASSRPVIQGNEQFF. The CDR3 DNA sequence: TGTGCCAGCAGCCGGCCCGTTATCCAGGGAAATGAGCAGTTCTTC.

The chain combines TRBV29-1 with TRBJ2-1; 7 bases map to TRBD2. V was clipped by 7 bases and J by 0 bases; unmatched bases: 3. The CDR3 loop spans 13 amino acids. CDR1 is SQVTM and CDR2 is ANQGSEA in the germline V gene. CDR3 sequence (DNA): TGCAGCGGGGGGGGGAGCTCCTACAATGAGCAGTTCTTC. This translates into CSGGGSSYNEQFF.

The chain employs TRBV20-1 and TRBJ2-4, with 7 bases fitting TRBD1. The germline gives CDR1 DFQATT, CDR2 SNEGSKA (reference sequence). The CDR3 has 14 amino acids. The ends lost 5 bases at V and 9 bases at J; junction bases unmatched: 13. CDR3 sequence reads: CSAFTYRGRGIQYF. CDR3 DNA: TGCAGTGCTTTCACCTACAGGGGACGTGGCATTCAGTACTTC.

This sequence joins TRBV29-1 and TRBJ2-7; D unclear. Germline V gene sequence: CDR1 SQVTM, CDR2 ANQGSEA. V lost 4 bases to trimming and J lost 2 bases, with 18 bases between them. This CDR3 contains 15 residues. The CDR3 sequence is CSVVEPRVNAYEQYF. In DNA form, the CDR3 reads TGCAGCGTTGTGGAGCCTAGGGTAAACGCCTACGAGCAGTACTTC.

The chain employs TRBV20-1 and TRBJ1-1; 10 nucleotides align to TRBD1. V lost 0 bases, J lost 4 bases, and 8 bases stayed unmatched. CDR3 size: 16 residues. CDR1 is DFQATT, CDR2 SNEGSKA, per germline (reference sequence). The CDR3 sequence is CSARDWRTGGSTEAFF. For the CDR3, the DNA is TGCAGTGCTAGAGATTGGCGGACAGGGGGATCCACTGAAGCTTTCTTT.